This entry features one T cell receptor (beta chain) sequence. This clone was seen more than once but under ten times. Its binding antigen is unknown. Per-base qualities were not stored, and no clone one base away is much larger. The germline V gene (reference sequence) sets CDR1 to SGHNT and CDR2 to YYREEE. From the cysteine up to the phenylalanine, the CDR3 has a length of 13 residues. Just the 39-base CDR3 DNA is kept, in frame starting at base 1. V was cut back by 1 base and J by 1 base, leaving a gap of 5 bases between them. This entry belongs to a study of a mutant IDH1 vaccine in newly diagnosed glioma (dated by TCRdb to 2020 to 2022). Notes on the research overall: Patients were given eight vaccinations, in weeks 1, 3, 5, 7, 11, 15, 19 and 23, which matched visits V03 through V10. In the chemotherapy-containing groups, vaccination started alongside temozolomide cycles, whereas in patients who had radiotherapy alone it started 4-6 weeks after radiotherapy. Of the 25 to 35 treated patients, around 60% were male and about 40% were female, and a mean age of about 37 years was recorded. Prior to enrollment, standard therapy consisting of radiotherapy alone, temozolomide alone, or radiochemotherapy with temozolomide had been administered to patients, with the combination being received by most patients. Peripheral blood was collected at six visits: V03 (baseline), V05, V07, V10, V12 and V13. Longitudinal TCRB deep sequencing was done for 25 to 30 treated patients, wherever samples were available for exploratory analyses. The full study reports these points: Changes in the top peripheral T cell clonotypes picked up by TCRB sequencing did not appear to be linked to pseudoprogression. Immune responses induced by the vaccine were seen in over 90% of patients across multiple MHC alleles. According to the authors, sample limitations meant that analyses of patient blood samples could not be reproduced. Selection of PBMC samples for TCRB deep sequencing was based on availability.

The sample's time point label is to be understood as: week 23, last vaccination. Every vaccine dose consisted of 300 ug of a 20-mer mutant IDH1 peptide in Montanide, administered subcutaneously together with topical imiquimod. Donors had newly diagnosed WHO grade 3 or 4 IDH1-mutant astrocytomas with loss of nuclear ATRX. The samples were drawn from NOA16, a multicentre, single-arm, open-label phase I trial in Germany that tested a mutant IDH1 peptide vaccine in humans for the first time. Genomic DNA for TCRB sequencing was extracted from EDTA blood using the DNeasy Blood and Tissue Kit. Receptor libraries were prepared by the immunoSEQ multiplex PCR assay. Rearranged TCR beta chain sequences were amplified using the hsTCRB Kit according to the manufacturer's protocol. An Illumina MiSeq was used to sequence the TCRB libraries. The paper's processing steps were these. The proprietary platform of the kit vendor was used for demultiplexing, trimming and gene mapping. TCRdb stores this immuneACCESS table with in-frame sequences only. Part of the clones is absent; in the studies checked, under half of the shortfall reflects unresolved V genes, and no reason is known for the rest. Clone size and V and J calls were adopted from that table, with D and trimming inferred from the DNA. For this sample there are roughly 43,000 clones; roughly 80% appear just once. The ten top clones hold about 2.2% of the sample.

This receptor was taken from a woman between 18 and 29 years old with glioma. Some clones in this sample may be carry-over from other donors' samples. The receptor chain draws on TRBV5-4 and TRBJ1-1; the D gene is unclear. Specimen: PBMCs, collected from a glioma patient whose treatment included an IDH1 peptide vaccine. DNA sequence: TGTGCCAGCAGCTTGAGCGAGAACACTGAAGCTTTCTTT. Its coded protein is CASSLSENTEAFF. Where the CDR3 stops, the reference TRBV5-4 and TRBJ1-1 genes take over; the full variable domain is ETGVTQSPTHLIKTRGQQVTLRCSSQSGHNTVSWYQQALGQGPQFIFQYYREEENGRGNFPPRFSGLQFPNYSSELNVNALELDDSALYLCASSLSENTEAFFGQGTRLTVV.